These 9 T cell receptor beta chains share one sample of origin, sequenced in a study of CD8+ T cells in alopecia areata. RNA was extracted and reverse transcribed into cDNA as the sequencing template. Measured with immunoSEQ multiplex PCR; TCRdb has only the in-frame clones, and not every one. The table has 150,000 to 200,000 clones, 50% to 60% seen once; the top ten hold around 4.8%. The sequenced sample consisted of CD4+ T cells sorted from blood. The receptors come from a human donor in good health.

This clone was counted a few times. The chain combines TRBV9 with TRBJ2-3; a possible D gene is TRBD1 (5 bases). Per the germline V gene, CDR1 is SGDLS and CDR2 is YYNGEE. The V end was cut by 0 bases, the J end by 0 bases, with 8 bases between. The CDR3 has 15 amino acids. The CDR3 loop reads CASSVVSGSTDTQYF. The CDR3 DNA sequence: TGTGCCAGCAGCGTAGTGTCAGGGAGCACAGATACGCAGTATTTT.

The CDR3 protein is CASRETSGSGAGELFF. The CDR3 nucleotides read TGTGCCAGCAGGGAAACTAGCGGGAGTGGGGCCGGGGAGCTGTTTTTT. The J gene is TRBJ2-2, the V gene TRBV7-2; 11 bases are a match to TRBD2. Germline trimming cut 6 bases from V and 6 bases from J; bases unmatched to any gene: 9. The CDR3 extends over 16 amino acids. Germline values: CDR1 SGHTA, CDR2 FQGNSA. Filled out from reference TRBV7-2 and TRBJ2-2, the complete variable domain reads GAGVSQSPSNKVTEKGKDVELRCDPISGHTALYWYRQSLGQGLEFLIYFQGNSAPDKSGLPSDRFSAERTGGSVSTLTIQRTQQEDSAVYLCASRETSGSGAGELFFGEGSRLTVL.

The chain has TRBV28 and TRBJ2-7; 10 positions match TRBD1. From germline, CDR1 is MDHEN and CDR2 SYDVKM. The CDR3 totals 15 residues. Losses at the gene ends were 6 bases for V and 3 bases for J; bases not matched to a gene: 8. In nucleotides, the CDR3 is TGTGCCAGCAGAGAGCCGGGACAGGGGCACTACGAGCAGTACTTC. Translating it yields CASREPGQGHYEQYF.

The chain has TRBV4-1 and TRBJ1-5, with unresolved D. Germline loops: CDR1 MGHRA, CDR2 YSYEKL. The CDR3 consists of 14 residues. V lost 0 bases to trimming and J lost 7 bases, with 10 bases between them. The CDR3 nucleotides read TGCGCCAGCAGCCAAGAGGGCTTAGGGCAGCCCCAGCATTTT. Amino acids: CASSQEGLGQPQHF.

Of note for this clone: The junction does not match germline at one end; this may be a read error. This chain uses TRBV6-5 with TRBJ1-5, with D possibly TRBD1 on 6 matching bases. The CDR3 has 15 residues. In germline, CDR1 is MNHEY, CDR2 SVGAGI. CDR3 nucleotides: TGTGCCAGCAGCACGGGGGGGCGTAGCTATCAGCCCCAGCATTTT. This translates into CASSTGGRSYQPQHF.

The rearrangement uses TRBV25-1 and TRBJ2-4; possible D gene TRBD2, 6 bases. The length of the CDR3 is 15 residues. Germline V gives CDR1 MGHDK, CDR2 SYGVNS. V was trimmed by 3 bases and J by 3 bases, leaving 12 bases between them. CDR3 region: CASSDYTGGKNIQYF. The CDR3 DNA follows: TGTGCCAGCAGTGATTACACCGGGGGCAAAAACATTCAGTACTTC.

The CDR3 sequence is CAWSSTGTDTQYF. In DNA, the CDR3 is TGTGCCTGGAGTTCGACAGGGACAGATACGCAGTATTTT. V usage is TRBV30 and J usage is TRBJ2-3; 7 nucleotides match TRBD1. Germline-derived CDR1 and CDR2 are GTSNPN and SVGIG (reference sequence). Trimming at V came to 2 bases and at J to 3 bases, leaving 2 bases not matched to a gene. The CDR3 is 13 residues long.

The rearrangement uses TRBV29-1 and TRBJ2-3; no clear D. Germline CDR1 is SQVTM and CDR2 is ANQGSEA. The V end was cut by 7 bases, the J end by 2 bases, with 13 bases between. The CDR3 spans 13 residues. Here the CDR3 reads CSAGGGLTDTQYF. As DNA, the CDR3 is TGCAGCGCCGGTGGCGGCCTCACAGATACGCAGTATTTT.

This clone was seen a handful of times. The chain is built from TRBV4-1 and TRBJ2-3; D might be TRBD1 (6 bases). The CDR3 spans 15 residues. The V gene's germline CDR1 is MGHRA and CDR2 YSYEKL. Trimming took off 3 bases at V and 0 bases at J, with 10 bases between the two ends. CDR3 loop: CASSHSGVSTDTQYF. For the CDR3, the DNA is TGCGCCAGCAGCCACTCAGGGGTTAGCACAGATACGCAGTATTTT.